This T cell receptor (beta chain) derives from a study of cytomegalovirus exposure and HLA in healthy donors. Whole-study findings and limits: Indistinguishability led to the exclusion of some V segments, TRBV6-2 and TRBV6-3 included.

This PCR relied on a set of 60 Vbeta primers and 13 Jbeta primers. This table comes from immunoSEQ multiplex PCR, and its TCRdb copy is limited to in-frame clones, with some not included. The profile shows approximately 120,000 clones, about two thirds of them singletons. As regards this clone: Antigen unknown.

Germline V CDR1 and CDR2: SQVTM, ANQGSEA. J was trimmed by 3 bases and V by 8 bases; bases with no gene match: 7. There are 14 residues in the CDR3. The genes are TRBV29-1 and TRBJ2-3; TRBD2 matches at 11 bases. The sample taken for sequencing was PBMCs. The source is a man aged 30 to 45 in good health and CMV-seronegative. CDR3 amino acids: CSFRTSGPTDTQYF. CDR3 bases: TGCAGCTTCCGGACTAGCGGGCCGACAGATACGCAGTATTTT.